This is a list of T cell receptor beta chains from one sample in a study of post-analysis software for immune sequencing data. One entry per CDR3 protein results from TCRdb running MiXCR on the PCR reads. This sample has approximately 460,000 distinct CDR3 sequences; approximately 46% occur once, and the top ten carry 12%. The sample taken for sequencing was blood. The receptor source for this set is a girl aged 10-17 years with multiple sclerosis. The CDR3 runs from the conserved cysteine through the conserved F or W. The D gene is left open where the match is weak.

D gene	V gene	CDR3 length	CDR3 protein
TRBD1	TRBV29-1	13	CSGCRDRVGEQFF
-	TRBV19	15	CASSRAKGGQEAQYF
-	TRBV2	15	CASTSNGGPSYEQYF
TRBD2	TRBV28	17	CASSLGLAGGQSYEQYF
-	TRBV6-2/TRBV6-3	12	CASSYRLRGYTF
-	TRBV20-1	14	CSAPLAFTYNEQFF
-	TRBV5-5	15	CASSPTDYSYNEQFF
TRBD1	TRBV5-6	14	CASSLEDRGNEQFF
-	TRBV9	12	CASASGLDGYTF
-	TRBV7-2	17	CASSLPATAPRGNEQFF
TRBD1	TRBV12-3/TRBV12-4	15	CASSFRDRANQPQHF
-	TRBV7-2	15	CASSLYSGVYNEQFF
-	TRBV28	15	CASSGVTGLQETQYF
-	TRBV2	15	CASSDSVWAAGGYTF
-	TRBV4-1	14	CASRQPGGGEGYTF
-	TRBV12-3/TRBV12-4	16	CASSFERTVAKNIQYF
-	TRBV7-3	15	CASSLNRGGYNEQFF